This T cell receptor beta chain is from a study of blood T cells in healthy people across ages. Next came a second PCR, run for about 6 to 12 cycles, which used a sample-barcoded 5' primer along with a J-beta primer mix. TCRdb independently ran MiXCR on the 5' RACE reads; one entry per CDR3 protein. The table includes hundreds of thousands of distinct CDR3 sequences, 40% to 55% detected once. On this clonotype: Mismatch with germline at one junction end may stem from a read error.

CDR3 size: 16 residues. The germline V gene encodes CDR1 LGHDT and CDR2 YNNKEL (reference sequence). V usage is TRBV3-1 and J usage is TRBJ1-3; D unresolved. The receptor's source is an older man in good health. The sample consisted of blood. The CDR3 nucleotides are TGTGCCAGCAGCAATGGACGGGATTTCTCTGGAAACACTATATATTTT. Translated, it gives CASSNGRDFSGNTIYF.